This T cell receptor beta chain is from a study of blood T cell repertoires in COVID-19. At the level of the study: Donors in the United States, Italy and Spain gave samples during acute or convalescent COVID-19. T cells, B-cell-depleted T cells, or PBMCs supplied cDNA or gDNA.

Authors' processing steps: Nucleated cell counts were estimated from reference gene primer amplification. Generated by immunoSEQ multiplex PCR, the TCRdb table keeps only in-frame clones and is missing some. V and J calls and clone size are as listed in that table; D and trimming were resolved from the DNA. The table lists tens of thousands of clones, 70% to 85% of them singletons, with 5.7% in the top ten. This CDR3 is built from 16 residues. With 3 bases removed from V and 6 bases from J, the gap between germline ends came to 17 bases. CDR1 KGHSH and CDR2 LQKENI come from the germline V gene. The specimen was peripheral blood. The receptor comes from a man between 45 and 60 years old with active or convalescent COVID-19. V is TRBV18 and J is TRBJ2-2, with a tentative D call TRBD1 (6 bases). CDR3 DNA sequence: TGTGCCAGCTCACCCCCGACAGGAGAGGGACCCGGGGAGCTGTTTTTT. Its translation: CASSPPTGEGPGELFF.